These 15 T cell receptor beta chains were all obtained from the same sample, sequenced in a study of CD8 T cells in ankylosing spondylitis (dated by TCRdb to the late 2010s). Library method: 5' RACE. The sequencing machine was an Illumina HiSeq 2500. TCRdb took the public reads, trimmed them with fastp at Q25, ran MiXCR for clone calling and kept in-frame beta chains. Rows with a matching CDR3 protein are joined into one entry that keeps the most common DNA and genes. In all, the sample holds fewer than 180,000 distinct CDR3 sequences, and around 45% of those were seen once. The ten largest account for around 15% of the sample. The specimen sequenced was synovial fluid, either unsorted or a sorted T cell fraction (not recorded which). The receptors here all came from a male donor with ankylosing spondylitis.

This clonotype was seen more than once but under ten times. The chain uses TRBV12-3 or TRBV12-4 and TRBJ2-2, with unresolved D. The CDR3 length is 11 residues. The V gene lost 7 bases and the J gene lost 2 bases, with 2 bases spanning the gap. The CDR3 is CASTNTGELFF. The CDR3 region has the DNA TGTGCCAGCACTAACACCGGGGAGCTGTTTTTT.

This clonotype has a handful of counts. The chain carries TRBV5-6 and TRBJ2-3, with D hard to call. CDR3 length: 16 residues. The germline V gene encodes CDR1 SGHDT and CDR2 YYEEEE. V lost 3 bases, J lost 4 bases, and 18 bases lay in between. CDR3 bases: TGTGCCAGCAGCTCTTCACAAACTGGAATCGCAGATACGCAGTATTTT. Translation: CASSSSQTGIADTQYF.

This chain uses TRBV20-1 with TRBJ2-1; 13 bases match TRBD2. Germline CDR1 DFQATT, CDR2 SNEGSKA (reference sequence). With 3 bases clipped from V and 2 bases from J, the junction kept 10 bases outside the gene matches. The CDR3 has 18 amino acids. The DNA for the CDR3 is TGCAGTGCTAGCGCTCTCACGGGACTAGCGGGGACCTACAATGAGCAGTTCTTC. As protein: CSASALTGLAGTYNEQFF.

At least ten counts were recorded for this clonotype. This chain links TRBV5-1 with TRBJ1-1, with TRBD1 matching 9 bases. V lost 2 bases and J lost 4; bases outside the gene matches: 12. CDR1 SGHRS and CDR2 YFSETQ come from the germline V gene. CDR3 length: 17 amino acids. The CDR3 sequence: CASSFSRQGDIGTEAFF. In DNA, the CDR3 is TGCGCCAGCAGCTTCAGTCGACAGGGGGATATCGGCACTGAAGCTTTCTTT.

This clonotype was found a few times. The chain employs TRBV3-1 and TRBJ2-1; possible D gene TRBD1, 6 bases. This CDR3 comprises 17 residues. V lost 4 bases and J 2 bases, leaving 18 bases between the germline ends. CDR1 and CDR2 from the germline V gene are LGHDT and YNNKEL (reference sequence). The CDR3 loop is CASSPLPTGTPYNEQFF. In DNA form, the CDR3 reads TGTGCCAGCAGCCCCTTACCGACCGGGACACCCTACAATGAGCAGTTCTTC.

The rearrangement uses TRBV4-1 and TRBJ2-1; TRBD2 is a possible D gene (6 bases). The length of the CDR3 is 18 residues. V lost 0 bases, J lost 0 bases, and 15 bases lay in between. CDR1 and CDR2 from the germline V gene are MGHRA and YSYEKL. This CDR3 reads CASSQDSSGTPSYNEQFF. The CDR3, as DNA: TGCGCCAGCAGCCAAGATTCCTCCGGGACTCCCTCCTACAATGAGCAGTTCTTC.

For the CDR3, the DNA is TGTGCCAGCAGCCAATCAACGGGGGGGCCTGGAAACACCATATATTTT. Translating gives CASSQSTGGPGNTIYF. V usage is TRBV16 and J usage is TRBJ1-3, with D perhaps TRBD1 (6 bases). Trimming shortened V by 0 bases and J by 2 bases, and 11 bases separated the two germline ends. The CDR3 is made up of 16 amino acids. Germline CDR1 and CDR2: KGHSY and FQNENV.

CDR3: CSARGDGGSSSQETQYF. The CDR3, as DNA: TGCAGTGCTAGAGGGGACGGTGGGTCTAGCAGCCAAGAGACCCAGTACTTC. The chain joins TRBV20-1 to TRBJ2-5; TRBD1 or TRBD2 may be the D gene (5 bases each). CDR3 length: 17 amino acids. With 1 base removed from V and 1 base from J, the gap between germline ends came to 19 bases. CDR1 and CDR2 from the germline V gene are DFQATT and SNEGSKA (reference sequence).

The chain uses TRBV7-9 and TRBJ2-1; tentative D call: TRBD2 (6 bases). Germline values: CDR1 SEHNR, CDR2 FQNEAQ (reference sequence). Deletions cut 5 bases from V and 6 bases from J, with 20 bases between. The CDR3 has 16 amino acids. CDR3 sequence: CASSPPPGVKGNEQFF. The CDR3 DNA reads as TGTGCCAGCAGCCCCCCCCCGGGGGTAAAGGGCAATGAGCAGTTCTTC.

V usage is TRBV19 and J usage is TRBJ1-1; no clear D gene. This CDR3 has 16 amino acids. Per the germline V gene, CDR1 is LNHDA and CDR2 is SQIVND (reference sequence). The V end lost 4 bases, the J end lost 0 bases, and 15 bases lay between the germline ends. The DNA for the CDR3 is TGTGCCAGTAGTACGACCTGGGAAGGGTTGAACACTGAAGCTTTCTTT. This gives the protein CASSTTWEGLNTEAFF.

This clonotype has just one count. The rearrangement joins TRBV6-4 to TRBJ2-1, with TRBD1 as a possible D gene (5 bases). V shed 2 bases and J shed 8 bases, with 13 bases lying between them. CDR3 size: 14 residues. CDR1 and CDR2 from the germline V gene are MRHNA and SNTAGT. CDR3: CASSDTAGLHEQFF. CDR3 nucleotide sequence: TGTGCCAGCAGTGACACGGCAGGGTTACATGAGCAGTTCTTC.

This chain links TRBV6-1 with TRBJ2-7; the D call may be TRBD1 or TRBD2 (5 bases each). This CDR3 spans 17 amino acids. Germline values: CDR1 MNHNS, CDR2 SASEGT. Trimming stripped 7 bases from V and 2 bases from J, with 24 bases between. The CDR3 DNA reads TGTGCCAGCAACCCAGGGACCTTATTTCGCCCCCCCTACGAGCAGTACTTC. This sequence encodes CASNPGTLFRPPYEQYF.

The CDR3 coding sequence is TGTGCCATCAGTGTCACAGGGGGTTATTCACCCCTCCACTTT. Its protein product is CAISVTGGYSPLHF. V and J are TRBV10-3 and TRBJ1-6; TRBD1 matches 8 bases. CDR3 length: 14 amino acids. Per germline, CDR1 ENHRY and CDR2 SYGVKD. V gave up 4 bases and J gave up 8 bases; unmatched junction bases: 4.

There are a few counts of this clonotype. The rearrangement uses TRBV27 and TRBJ2-1; D is possibly TRBD2 (5 bases). The CDR3 covers 15 residues. Trimming took 3 bases from V and 1 from J, leaving 10 bases between them. The germline V gene has CDR1 MNHEY and CDR2 SMNVEV (reference sequence). The CDR3 here is CASSLGATSYNEQFF. CDR3 bases: TGTGCCAGCAGTTTGGGAGCGACTTCCTACAATGAGCAGTTCTTC.

This rearrangement joins TRBV6-1 to TRBJ2-1; 11 positions agree with TRBD2. Germline-derived CDR1 and CDR2 are MNHNS and SASEGT. V dropped 6 bases and J dropped 2; count of bases not matched to a gene: 6. The CDR3 is made up of 16 amino acids. CDR3 region: CASRTSGGPPYNEQFF. CDR3 bases: TGTGCCAGCAGAACTAGCGGGGGCCCCCCCTACAATGAGCAGTTCTTC.